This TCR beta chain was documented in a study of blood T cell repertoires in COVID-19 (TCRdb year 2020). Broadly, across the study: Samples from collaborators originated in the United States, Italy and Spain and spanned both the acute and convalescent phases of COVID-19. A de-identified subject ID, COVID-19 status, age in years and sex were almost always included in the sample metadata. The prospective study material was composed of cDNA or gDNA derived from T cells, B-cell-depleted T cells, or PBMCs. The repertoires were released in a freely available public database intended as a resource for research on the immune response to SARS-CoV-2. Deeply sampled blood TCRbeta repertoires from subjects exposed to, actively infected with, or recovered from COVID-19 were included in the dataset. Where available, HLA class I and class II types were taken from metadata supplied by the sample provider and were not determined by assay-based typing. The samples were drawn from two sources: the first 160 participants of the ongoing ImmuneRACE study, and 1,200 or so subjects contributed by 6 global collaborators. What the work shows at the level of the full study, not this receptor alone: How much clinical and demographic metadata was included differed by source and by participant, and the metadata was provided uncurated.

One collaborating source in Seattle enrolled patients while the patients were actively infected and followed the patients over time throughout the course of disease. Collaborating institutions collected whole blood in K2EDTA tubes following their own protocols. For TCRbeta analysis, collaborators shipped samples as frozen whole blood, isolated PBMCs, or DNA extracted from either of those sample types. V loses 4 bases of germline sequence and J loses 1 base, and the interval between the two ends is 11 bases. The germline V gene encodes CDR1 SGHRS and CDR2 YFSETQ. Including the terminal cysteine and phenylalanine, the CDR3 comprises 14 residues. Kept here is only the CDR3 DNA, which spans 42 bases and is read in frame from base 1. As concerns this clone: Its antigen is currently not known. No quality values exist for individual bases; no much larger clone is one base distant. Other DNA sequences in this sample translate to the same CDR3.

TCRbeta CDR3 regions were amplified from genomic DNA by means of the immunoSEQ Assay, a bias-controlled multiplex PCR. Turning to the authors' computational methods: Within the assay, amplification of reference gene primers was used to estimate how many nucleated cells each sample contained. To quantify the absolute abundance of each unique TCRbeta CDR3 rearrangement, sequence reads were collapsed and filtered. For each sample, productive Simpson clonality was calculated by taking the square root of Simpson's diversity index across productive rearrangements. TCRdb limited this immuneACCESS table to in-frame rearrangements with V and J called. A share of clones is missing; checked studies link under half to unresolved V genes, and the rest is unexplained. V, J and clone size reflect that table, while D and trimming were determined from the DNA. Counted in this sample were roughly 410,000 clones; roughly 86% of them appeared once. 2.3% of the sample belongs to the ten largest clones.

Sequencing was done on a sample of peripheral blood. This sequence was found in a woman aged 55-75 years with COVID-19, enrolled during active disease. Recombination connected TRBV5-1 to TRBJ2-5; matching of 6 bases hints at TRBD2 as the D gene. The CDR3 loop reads CASSPGTLQETQYF. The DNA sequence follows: TGCGCCAGCAGCCCCGGGACTCTCCAAGAGACCCAGTACTTC.